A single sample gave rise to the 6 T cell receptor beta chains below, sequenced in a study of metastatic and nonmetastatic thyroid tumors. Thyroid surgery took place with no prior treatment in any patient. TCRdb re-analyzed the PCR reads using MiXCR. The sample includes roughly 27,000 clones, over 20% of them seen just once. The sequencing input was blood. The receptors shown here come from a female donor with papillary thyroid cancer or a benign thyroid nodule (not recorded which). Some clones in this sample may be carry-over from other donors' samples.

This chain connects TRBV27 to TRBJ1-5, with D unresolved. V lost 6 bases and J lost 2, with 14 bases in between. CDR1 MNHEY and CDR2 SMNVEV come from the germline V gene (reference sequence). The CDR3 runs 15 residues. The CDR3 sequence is CASSTRNEGNQPQHF. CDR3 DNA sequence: TGTGCCAGCAGCACAAGAAATGAGGGCAATCAGCCCCAGCATTTT.

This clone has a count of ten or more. The CDR3 DNA sequence: TGCAGTGTTACTAGCGGGAGCACAGATACGCAGTATTTT. This codes for CSVTSGSTDTQYF. The chain recombines TRBV20-1 with TRBJ2-3; TRBD2 matches at 9 bases. Germline CDR1 DFQATT, CDR2 SNEGSKA (reference sequence). J lost 0 bases, V lost 7 bases, and 2 bases had no gene match. The CDR3 loop spans 13 amino acids.

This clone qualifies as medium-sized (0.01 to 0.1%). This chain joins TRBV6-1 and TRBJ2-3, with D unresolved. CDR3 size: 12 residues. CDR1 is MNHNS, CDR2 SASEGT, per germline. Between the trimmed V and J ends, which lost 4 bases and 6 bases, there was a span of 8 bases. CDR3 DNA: TGTGCCAGCAGTGGCGTACTTGATACGCAGTATTTT. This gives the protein CASSGVLDTQYF.

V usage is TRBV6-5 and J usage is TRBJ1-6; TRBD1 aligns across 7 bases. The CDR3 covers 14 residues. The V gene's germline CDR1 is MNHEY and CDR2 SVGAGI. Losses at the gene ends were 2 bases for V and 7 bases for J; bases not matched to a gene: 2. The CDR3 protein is CASSYRGPNSPLHF. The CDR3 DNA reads TGTGCCAGCAGTTACAGGGGGCCCAATTCACCCCTCCACTTT.

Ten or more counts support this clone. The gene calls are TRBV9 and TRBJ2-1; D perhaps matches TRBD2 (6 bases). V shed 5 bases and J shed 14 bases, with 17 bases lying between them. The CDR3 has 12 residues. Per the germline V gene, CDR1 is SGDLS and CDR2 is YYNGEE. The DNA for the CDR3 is TGTGCCAGCAGTGCCCACGGGGGACGTGAGTTCTTC. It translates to CASSAHGGREFF.

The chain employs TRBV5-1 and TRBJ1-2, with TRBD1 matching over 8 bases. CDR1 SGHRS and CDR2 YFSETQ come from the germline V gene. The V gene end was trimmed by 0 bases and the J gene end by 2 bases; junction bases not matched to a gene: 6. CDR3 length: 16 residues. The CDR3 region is CASSLGQGLTNYGYTF. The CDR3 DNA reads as TGCGCCAGCAGCTTGGGACAGGGGTTAACGAACTATGGCTACACCTTC.